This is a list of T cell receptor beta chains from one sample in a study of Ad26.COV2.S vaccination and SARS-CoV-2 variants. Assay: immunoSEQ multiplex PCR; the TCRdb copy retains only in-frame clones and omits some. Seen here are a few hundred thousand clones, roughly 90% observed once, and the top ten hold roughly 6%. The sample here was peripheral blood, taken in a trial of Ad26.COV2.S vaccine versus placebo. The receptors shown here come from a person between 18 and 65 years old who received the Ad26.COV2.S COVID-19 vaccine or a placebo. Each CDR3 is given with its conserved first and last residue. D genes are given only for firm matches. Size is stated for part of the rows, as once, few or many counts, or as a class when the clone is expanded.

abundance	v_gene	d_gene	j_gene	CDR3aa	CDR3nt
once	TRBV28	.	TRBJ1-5	CASSLTNQPQHF	TGTGCCAGCAGTCTTACTAATCAGCCCCAGCATTTT
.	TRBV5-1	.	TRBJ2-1	CASSPGVGSYSPLNEQFF	TGCGCCAGCAGCCCGGGGGTGGGCAGCTACTCCCCCCTTAATGAGCAGTTCTTC
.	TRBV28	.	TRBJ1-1	CASRVRLNTEAFF	TGTGCCAGCAGAGTACGACTGAACACTGAAGCTTTCTTT
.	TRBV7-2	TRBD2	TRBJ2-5	CASSRLAGRQETQYF	TGTGCCAGCAGCAGACTAGCGGGGAGGCAAGAGACCCAGTACTTC
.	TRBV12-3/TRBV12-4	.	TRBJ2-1	CASGHLGGEQFF	TGTGCCAGCGGCCACTTGGGGGGCGAGCAGTTCTTC
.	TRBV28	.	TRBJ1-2	CVSSYQGKGYTF	TGTGTCAGCAGTTATCAAGGAAAAGGCTACACCTTC
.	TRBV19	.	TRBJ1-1	CASSLSEVVWTEAFF	TGTGCCAGTAGTCTCTCGGAAGTCGTATGGACTGAAGCTTTCTTT
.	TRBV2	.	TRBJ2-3	CASSVRLSGLGADTQYF	TGTGCCAGCAGTGTAAGGCTGTCGGGCCTAGGGGCAGATACGCAGTATTTT
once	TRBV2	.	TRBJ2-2	CASRTDGQNTGELFF	TGTGCCAGCAGGACCGACGGACAGAACACCGGGGAGCTGTTTTTT
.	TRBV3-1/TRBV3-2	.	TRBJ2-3	CASSQVAGRTQYF	TGTGCCAGCAGCCAAGTAGCAGGTCGTACGCAGTATTTT
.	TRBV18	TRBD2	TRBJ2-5	CASSPAGLAGGKTQYF	TGTGCCAGCTCACCAGCGGGACTAGCGGGGGGAAAGACCCAGTACTTC
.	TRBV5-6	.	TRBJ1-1	CASSLTGSGAEAFF	TGTGCCAGCAGCTTGACAGGGAGTGGCGCTGAAGCTTTCTTT
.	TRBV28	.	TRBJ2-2	CASSSTGANTGELFF	TGTGCCAGCAGTTCTACTGGAGCTAACACCGGGGAGCTGTTTTTT
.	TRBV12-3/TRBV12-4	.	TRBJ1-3	CASRTLGNTIYF	TGTGCCAGCAGAACCTTAGGAAACACCATATATTTT
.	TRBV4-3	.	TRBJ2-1	CASSQDPERRRYNEQFF	TGCGCCAGCAGCCAAGATCCGGAAAGGCGCCGATACAATGAGCAGTTCTTC
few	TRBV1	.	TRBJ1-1	CTSSQDLSALNTEAFF	TGCACCAGCAGCCAAGACCTTTCTGCCCTGAACACTGAAGCTTTCTTT
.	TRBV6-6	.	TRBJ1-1	CATGTSAFF	TGTGCCACCGGGACTTCGGCTTTCTTT
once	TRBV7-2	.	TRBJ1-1	CASSLAVVGGTEAFF	TGTGCCAGCAGCTTAGCGGTTGTTGGAGGAACTGAAGCTTTCTTT
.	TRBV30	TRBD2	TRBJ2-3	CAWSPPSGPTDTQYF	TGTGCCTGGAGCCCCCCTAGCGGACCCACAGATACGCAGTATTTT
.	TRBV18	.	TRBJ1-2	CASSPGAGANYGYTF	TGTGCCAGCTCACCAGGGGCGGGAGCTAACTATGGCTACACCTTC
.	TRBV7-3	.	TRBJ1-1	CASSSWAHTNTEAFF	TGTGCCAGCAGCTCCTGGGCCCACACGAACACTGAAGCTTTCTTT
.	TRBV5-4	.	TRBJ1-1	CASRPGDGTEAFF	TGTGCCAGCAGGCCAGGGGACGGAACTGAAGCTTTCTTT
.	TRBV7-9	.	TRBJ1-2	CASSFNYGYTF	TGTGCCAGCAGCTTCAACTATGGCTACACCTTC
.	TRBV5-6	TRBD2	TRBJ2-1	CASSWGLAGGPPNEQFF	TGTGCCAGCAGCTGGGGACTAGCGGGAGGGCCCCCCAATGAGCAGTTCTTC
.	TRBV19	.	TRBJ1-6	CASSTIGRGLLNSPLHF	TGTGCCAGTAGTACCATAGGACGGGGGCTCCTTAATTCACCCCTCCACTTT
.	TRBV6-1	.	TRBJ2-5	CASSHRGQETQYF	TGTGCCAGCAGTCACCGGGGCCAAGAGACCCAGTACTTC
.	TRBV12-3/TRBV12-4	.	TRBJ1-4	CASSDNEKLFF	TGTGCCAGCAGCGATAACGAAAAACTGTTTTTT
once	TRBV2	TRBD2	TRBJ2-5	CASSVAREGETQYF	TGTGCCAGCAGTGTGGCGCGGGAGGGAGAGACCCAGTACTTC
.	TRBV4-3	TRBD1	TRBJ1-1	CASSRMTGVNTEAFF	TGCGCCAGCAGCCGAATGACAGGGGTAAACACTGAAGCTTTCTTT
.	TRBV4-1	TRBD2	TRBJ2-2	CASSQAKTSGGWELFF	TGCGCCAGCAGCCAAGCAAAGACTAGCGGGGGGTGGGAGCTGTTTTTT
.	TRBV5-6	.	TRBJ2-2	CASSTWGGRTGELFF	TGTGCCAGCAGCACCTGGGGGGGCCGGACCGGGGAGCTGTTTTTT
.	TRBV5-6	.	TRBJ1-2	CASDDRYLPLNGYTF	TGTGCCAGCGACGACAGGTACTTGCCCTTGAATGGCTACACCTTC
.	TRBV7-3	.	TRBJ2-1	CASSSRSPSHYNEQFF	TGTGCCAGCAGCTCGCGTAGTCCTAGCCATTACAATGAGCAGTTCTTC
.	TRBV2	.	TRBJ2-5	CASMGGPETQYF	TGTGCCAGCATGGGGGGGCCCGAGACCCAGTACTTC
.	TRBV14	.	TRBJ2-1	CASSHSFGGIFSYNEQFF	TGTGCCAGCAGCCATTCTTTCGGCGGGATCTTCTCCTACAATGAGCAGTTCTTC
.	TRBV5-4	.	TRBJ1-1	CASSLTGGQQNTEAFF	TGTGCCAGCAGCTTGACAGGTGGACAACAGAACACTGAAGCTTTCTTT
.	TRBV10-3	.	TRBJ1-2	CAISESIIGAHYGYTF	TGTGCCATCAGTGAGTCGATTATAGGGGCCCACTATGGCTACACCTTC
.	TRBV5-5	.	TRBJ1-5	CASSLGPLGNQPQHF	TGTGCCAGCAGCTTGGGCCCTCTTGGCAATCAGCCCCAGCATTTT
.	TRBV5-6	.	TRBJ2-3	CASTPGGGGRTDTQYF	TGTGCCAGCACCCCAGGGGGGGGAGGAAGGACAGATACGCAGTATTTT
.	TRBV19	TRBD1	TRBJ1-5	CASSILAGGGRPQHF	TGTGCCAGTAGTATACTTGCAGGGGGCGGACGGCCCCAGCATTTT
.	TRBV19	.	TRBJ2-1	CASSDGGTKDEQFF	TGTGCCAGTTCTGACGGGGGTACTAAGGATGAGCAGTTCTTC
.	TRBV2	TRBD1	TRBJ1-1	CASSGQGVGTEAFF	TGTGCCAGCAGTGGTCAGGGGGTAGGCACTGAAGCTTTCTTT
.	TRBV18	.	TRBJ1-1	CASSPVSGRNTEAFF	TGTGCCAGCTCACCAGTATCGGGGCGGAACACTGAAGCTTTCTTT